These T cell receptor beta chains were read from a single sample in a study of T cell responses to AZD1222 COVID-19 vaccine. Here immunoSEQ multiplex PCR was the method, and the copy in TCRdb shows in-frame clones only, minus some. The table includes about 39,000 clones, less than 95% detected once. The sample in question was peripheral blood, obtained 28 days after the second AZD1222 dose. The receptors here all came from an adult who received the AZD1222 COVID-19 vaccine. CDR3s include the opening cysteine and the closing phenylalanine or tryptophan. The D gene is left open where the match is weak. Expanded clones get a size class; other rows say once, few or many, or leave the size out.

j_call: TRBJ2-1
d_call: -
v_call: TRBV9
clone_size: -
cdr3_nt: TGTGCCAGCAGCGTAGTTGGGGGGAGGGAGCAGTTCTTC
cdr3_aa: CASSVVGGREQFF

j_call: TRBJ2-7
d_call: -
v_call: TRBV27
clone_size: -
cdr3_nt: TGTGCCAGCAGCTGGGACATCTCCTACGAGCAGTACTTC
cdr3_aa: CASSWDISYEQYF

j_call: TRBJ1-1
d_call: -
v_call: TRBV11-3
clone_size: -
cdr3_nt: TGTGCCAGCAGCTTACGGGTATACACTGAAGCTTTCTTT
cdr3_aa: CASSLRVYTEAFF

j_call: TRBJ2-7
d_call: -
v_call: TRBV2
clone_size: few
cdr3_nt: TGTGCCAGCAGTGAAGAACATTATACCTACGAGCAGTACTTC
cdr3_aa: CASSEEHYTYEQYF

j_call: TRBJ1-5
d_call: -
v_call: TRBV11-2
clone_size: -
cdr3_nt: TGTGCCAGCAGCTTAGATGGGGGTACCCAGCCCCAGCATTTT
cdr3_aa: CASSLDGGTQPQHF

j_call: TRBJ1-2
d_call: TRBD1
v_call: TRBV30
clone_size: -
cdr3_nt: TGTGCCTGGAGCCTTGCAGGGGGTGCAAACTATGGCTACACCTTC
cdr3_aa: CAWSLAGGANYGYTF

j_call: TRBJ2-7
d_call: -
v_call: TRBV11-3
clone_size: -
cdr3_nt: TGTGCCAGCAGCTTAGGAGGGGCGCCTCCCTACGAGCAGTACTTC
cdr3_aa: CASSLGGAPPYEQYF

j_call: TRBJ2-6
d_call: -
v_call: TRBV27
clone_size: -
cdr3_nt: TGTGCCAGCAGTCTCGCGGGGGCCAACGTCCTGACTTTC
cdr3_aa: CASSLAGANVLTF

j_call: TRBJ2-2
d_call: -
v_call: TRBV6-2/TRBV6-3
clone_size: -
cdr3_nt: TGTGCCAGCAGTTACTCGATCCCAGGGACCGGGGAGCTGTTTTTT
cdr3_aa: CASSYSIPGTGELFF

j_call: TRBJ1-4
d_call: -
v_call: TRBV29-1
clone_size: -
cdr3_nt: TGCAGCGCTGGGTGGGGGCTCAGGGAAAAACTGTTTTTT
cdr3_aa: CSAGWGLREKLFF

j_call: TRBJ1-2
d_call: -
v_call: TRBV10-1
clone_size: -
cdr3_nt: TGCGCCAGCAGTGAGTCGGGTACCCATGGCTACACCTTC
cdr3_aa: CASSESGTHGYTF

j_call: TRBJ1-6
d_call: -
v_call: TRBV6-5
clone_size: -
cdr3_nt: TGTGCCAGCAGTTACGACCGGGGGCGAGGTAATTCACCCCTCCACTTT
cdr3_aa: CASSYDRGRGNSPLHF

j_call: TRBJ2-7
d_call: TRBD1
v_call: TRBV6-5
clone_size: -
cdr3_nt: TGTGCCAGCACCTACCGCCGGACAGGGGCGTACGAGCAGTACTTC
cdr3_aa: CASTYRRTGAYEQYF

j_call: TRBJ2-1
d_call: -
v_call: TRBV6-5
clone_size: -
cdr3_nt: TGTGCCAGCAGTTTGGTACCCCTGCAGACCTACAATGAGCAGTTCTTC
cdr3_aa: CASSLVPLQTYNEQFF

j_call: TRBJ2-7
d_call: TRBD1
v_call: TRBV5-1
clone_size: -
cdr3_nt: TGCGCCAGCAGCTTGGCGGGACAGGGGTACGAGCAGTACTTC
cdr3_aa: CASSLAGQGYEQYF

j_call: TRBJ1-2
d_call: TRBD1
v_call: TRBV19
clone_size: -
cdr3_nt: TGTGCCAGTAGTAGGGACAGGGGGCTTGGCTACACCTTC
cdr3_aa: CASSRDRGLGYTF

j_call: TRBJ2-7
d_call: -
v_call: TRBV10-2
clone_size: few
cdr3_nt: TGCGCCAGCGGCGCGGCCCTCGAGCAGTACTTC
cdr3_aa: CASGAALEQYF

j_call: TRBJ2-3
d_call: TRBD1
v_call: TRBV30
clone_size: -
cdr3_nt: TGTGCCTGGAACCGGGACAGCTCCACAGATACGCAGTATTTT
cdr3_aa: CAWNRDSSTDTQYF

j_call: TRBJ1-1
d_call: TRBD1
v_call: TRBV13
clone_size: -
cdr3_nt: TGTGCCAGCAGCGAACCCGACAGGGTATATACTGAAGCTTTCTTT
cdr3_aa: CASSEPDRVYTEAFF

j_call: TRBJ1-1
d_call: -
v_call: TRBV5-1
clone_size: -
cdr3_nt: TGCGCCAGCAGCTTGTCGCCCACCCTCTACACTGAAGCTTTCTTT
cdr3_aa: CASSLSPTLYTEAFF